The rows below give T cell receptor beta chains drawn from one sample of a study of blood T cell repertoires in COVID-19. TCRdb keeps only in-frame clones here, not all; method: immunoSEQ multiplex PCR. Of about 330,000 clones listed, roughly 90% are singletons. Sequenced input: PBMCs or T cells enriched from blood (not recorded which). All receptors come from a woman younger than 45 who had recovered from COVID-19. The CDR3 runs from the conserved cysteine through the conserved F or W. Fields, in order: V gene, J gene, CDR3 protein.

TRBV30,TRBJ1-1,CAWSSQITEAFF
TRBV3-1/TRBV3-2,TRBJ1-4,CASSQTTGGNEKLFF
TRBV5-6,TRBJ2-1,CASSLRVAYNEQFF
TRBV28,TRBJ2-7,CASTRTPDPIFREQYF
TRBV27,TRBJ2-7,CASRQAYEQYF
TRBV5-6,TRBJ1-5,CASSLRWDRVDQPQHF
TRBV27,TRBJ1-4,CASSSSSATNEKLFF
TRBV27,TRBJ1-1,CASSPGTGVLAEAFF
TRBV6-5,TRBJ1-6,CASRPGNNSPLHF
TRBV6-6,TRBJ2-2,CASSRRQGLNTGELFF
TRBV7-2,TRBJ2-3,CASDLPGDTQYF
TRBV11-2,TRBJ1-2,CASSSGTGRANYGYTF
TRBV28,TRBJ1-2,CASSRQGYGYTF
TRBV4-1,TRBJ1-6,CASSQGTGSNSPLHF
TRBV18,TRBJ2-7,CASSPGTGSTYEQYF
TRBV5-1,TRBJ2-2,CASHLQGGVTGELFF
TRBV19,TRBJ2-7,CATSTSGMSSYEQYF
TRBV24-1,TRBJ1-3,CATSDSNPTGNTIYF